This TCR beta chain stems from a study of cytomegalovirus exposure and HLA in healthy donors. The CDR3 extends over 14 amino acids. The germline V gene encodes CDR1 SGHTA and CDR2 FQGNSA. Trimming cost V 5 bases and J 9 bases, with 20 bases left between them. The primer mix had 60 Vbeta and 13 Jbeta primers. The data were produced by immunoSEQ multiplex PCR, yet TCRdb's version contains in-frame clones alone and is incomplete. The table has some 120,000 clones, roughly 77% seen once. The sequenced material came from PBMCs. The origin of this receptor is a man aged 40-49 years in good health and CMV-seronegative. The chain employs TRBV7-2 and TRBJ2-7, with a tentative D call TRBD1 (7 bases). The CDR3 protein is CASSTIGGGDRQYF. CDR3 DNA: TGTGCCAGCAGCACCATAGGGGGCGGGGATCGGCAGTACTTC.